A selection of T cell receptor beta chains follows, all from one sample in a study of vaccination and CD4 T cells after COVID-19. These receptors' targets are unknown. In TCRdb, the PCR reads were re-called with MiXCR into one record per CDR3 protein. The sample has about 14,000 distinct CDR3 sequences; more than 25% are singletons. The sequenced sample was cultured CD4+ T cells from blood. Receptor source: a human donor with COVID-19. Both conserved end residues are part of each CDR3. D genes are given only for firm matches. Some rows have no size entry. The others give once, few or many, or a class for an expanded clone.

v_call,j_call,clone_size,d_call,cdr3_aa,cdr3_nt
TRBV6-1,TRBJ2-5,NA,NA,CASSQPGSRSETQYF,TGTGCCAGCAGTCAACCCGGGTCCCGGAGTGAGACCCAGTACTTC
TRBV20-1,TRBJ2-3,few,TRBD1,CSAVPTGEDTQYF,TGCAGTGCCGTACCGACAGGGGAAGATACGCAGTATTTT
TRBV19,TRBJ2-2,few,TRBD1,CASSETGGFTGELFF,TGTGCCAGTAGTGAGACAGGGGGTTTCACCGGGGAGCTGTTTTTT
TRBV7-6,TRBJ1-5,few,NA,CASSQGGNQPQHF,TGTGCCAGCAGCCAGGGTGGCAATCAGCCCCAGCATTTT
TRBV6-5,TRBJ1-2,few,NA,CASSYSPITNYGYTF,TGTGCCAGCAGTTACTCGCCGATTACTAACTATGGCTACACCTTC
TRBV18,TRBJ1-5,NA,NA,CASSPPGAQYQPQHF,TGTGCCAGCTCACCCCCGGGGGCCCAGTATCAGCCCCAGCATTTT
TRBV27,TRBJ1-6,few,NA,CASSFGSRGDSPLHF,TGTGCCAGCAGTTTTGGGAGTAGAGGCGATTCACCCCTCCACTTT
TRBV10-1,TRBJ2-3,NA,NA,CASSESPGAGGTDTQYF,TGCGCCAGCAGTGAATCCCCAGGGGCTGGGGGCACAGATACGCAGTATTTT
TRBV12-3/TRBV12-4,TRBJ2-5,NA,NA,CASNQNRDFPETQYF,TGTGCCAGCAACCAGAACCGGGACTTCCCAGAGACCCAGTACTTC
TRBV6-1,TRBJ2-5,NA,TRBD1,CASKRDRVLETQYF,TGTGCCAGCAAAAGGGACAGGGTATTGGAGACCCAGTACTTC
TRBV20-1,TRBJ2-7,NA,TRBD1,CSASLQGAFGEQYF,TGCAGTGCTAGTTTACAGGGGGCCTTTGGCGAGCAGTACTTC
TRBV6-1,TRBJ2-7,few,NA,CASFKNRHEQYF,TGTGCCAGCTTCAAGAATCGTCACGAGCAGTACTTC
TRBV5-1,TRBJ1-3,once,TRBD1,CASSLGTASGNTIYF,TGCGCCAGCAGCCTCGGGACAGCCTCTGGAAACACCATATATTTT
TRBV11-2,TRBJ1-2,medium-sized,NA,CASSLVSGVYGYTF,TGTGCCAGCAGCTTAGTCAGCGGGGTCTATGGCTACACCTTC
TRBV6-5,TRBJ2-3,NA,TRBD2,CASSYPVTLAGGSSTDTQYF,TGTGCCAGCAGTTACCCGGTAACTCTAGCGGGGGGGTCTAGCACAGATACGCAGTATTTT
TRBV25-1,TRBJ2-3,few,TRBD2,CASSDRRGTTGFGLDTQYF,TGTGCCAGCAGTGATCGGCGGGGGACTACTGGGTTCGGGCTAGATACGCAGTATTTT
TRBV10-2,TRBJ1-5,few,NA,CASSANTGRQPQHF,TGCGCCAGCAGTGCGAACACAGGGCGACAGCCCCAGCATTTT
TRBV20-1,TRBJ2-7,NA,NA,CSARLSSYEQYF,TGCAGTGCTAGATTGAGCTCCTACGAGCAGTACTTC
TRBV7-8,TRBJ1-2,few,TRBD1,CASSPRTGAIYYGYTF,TGTGCCAGCAGCCCGAGGACAGGGGCAATCTACTATGGCTACACCTTC
TRBV6-5,TRBJ2-7,few,TRBD2,CASSYREGEQYF,TGTGCCAGCAGTTACAGGGAGGGAGAGCAGTACTTC
TRBV5-1,TRBJ2-1,few,TRBD2,CASSLFGRDPGGEQFF,TGCGCCAGCAGCTTGTTTGGGAGAGATCCGGGAGGTGAGCAGTTCTTC
TRBV12-3/TRBV12-4,TRBJ1-5,NA,NA,CASSRGQSNQPQHF,TGTGCCAGCAGCCGCGGACAGTCGAATCAGCCCCAGCATTTT
TRBV19,TRBJ1-1,NA,NA,CASSLLQGMNTEAFF,TGTGCCAGTAGTCTCTTACAGGGCATGAACACTGAAGCTTTCTTT
TRBV6-2/TRBV6-3,TRBJ2-5,few,NA,CASRDQGRETQYF,TGTGCCAGCAGGGACCAGGGGCGGGAGACCCAGTACTTC
TRBV20-1,TRBJ2-5,few,TRBD2,CSARLGGETQYF,TGCAGTGCTAGACTCGGGGGGGAGACCCAGTACTTC
TRBV6-1,TRBJ2-1,NA,NA,CASSDTRYNEQFF,TGTGCCAGCAGTGATACCCGGTACAATGAGCAGTTCTTC
TRBV12-3/TRBV12-4,TRBJ2-5,NA,NA,CASSLSQGGETQYF,TGTGCCAGCAGTTTATCCCAGGGGGGAGAGACCCAGTACTTC
TRBV27,TRBJ2-7,NA,NA,CASSPAPTPPFVYEQYF,TGTGCCAGCAGTCCAGCACCAACGCCTCCTTTTGTCTACGAGCAGTACTTC
TRBV6-2/TRBV6-3,TRBJ2-3,NA,NA,CASSYKLAPTQYF,TGTGCCAGCAGTTACAAACTAGCCCCTACGCAGTATTTT
TRBV18,TRBJ1-1,NA,NA,CASSPGRALNTEAFF,TGTGCCAGCTCACCGGGTCGGGCCCTGAACACTGAAGCTTTCTTT
TRBV28,TRBJ1-1,few,TRBD1,CASSQGGTDTEAFF,TGTGCCAGCAGTCAGGGGGGCACGGACACTGAAGCTTTCTTT
TRBV5-1,TRBJ2-5,NA,NA,CASSLGGQETQYF,TGCGCCAGCAGCTTGGGGGGACAAGAGACCCAGTACTTC
TRBV19,TRBJ2-3,NA,NA,CASRRLVDSSTDTQYF,TGTGCCAGTAGGAGATTGGTGGATTCTAGCACAGATACGCAGTATTTT
TRBV20-1,TRBJ2-2,few,TRBD2,CSARPGSGGTRGELFF,TGCAGTGCTAGGCCCGGGTCAGGCGGGACTAGGGGGGAGCTGTTTTTT
TRBV14,TRBJ1-2,NA,NA,CASSQAGPAYGYTF,TGTGCCAGCAGCCAAGCTGGTCCTGCCTATGGCTACACCTTC
TRBV7-2,TRBJ1-5,few,NA,CASSTGPGGNQPQHF,TGTGCCAGCAGCACCGGGCCCGGGGGCAATCAGCCCCAGCATTTT
TRBV15,TRBJ2-2,medium-sized,NA,CATRPDRIGELFF,TGTGCCACCAGGCCGGACCGGATCGGGGAGCTGTTTTTT
TRBV5-4,TRBJ1-5,few,TRBD1,CASSEGQGDQPQHF,TGTGCCAGCAGCGAGGGACAGGGAGATCAGCCCCAGCATTTT
TRBV5-6,TRBJ1-2,NA,NA,CASSLRQILTFVYGYTF,TGTGCCAGCAGCTTGCGGCAAATTCTAACTTTCGTCTATGGCTACACCTTC
TRBV29-1,TRBJ1-2,NA,TRBD1,CSVEKGQGASRLGYTF,TGCAGCGTTGAAAAGGGACAGGGGGCGTCTAGGCTTGGCTACACCTTC
TRBV7-9,TRBJ2-3,few,NA,CASLSFVSDTQYF,TGTGCCAGCCTCTCCTTCGTGTCTGATACGCAGTATTTT
TRBV6-8,TRBJ2-5,few,TRBD2,CASSYRPSGKQETQYF,TGTGCCAGCAGTTACCGGCCTAGCGGGAAACAAGAGACCCAGTACTTC
TRBV10-1,TRBJ1-1,NA,TRBD1,CASRVQGAGTEAFF,TGCGCCAGCAGAGTACAGGGGGCGGGCACTGAAGCTTTCTTT
TRBV6-1,TRBJ1-6,medium-sized,TRBD1,CASSSDRRGNSPLHF,TGTGCCAGCAGCTCGGACAGGCGGGGAAATTCACCCCTCCACTTT
TRBV20-1,TRBJ2-7,NA,NA,CSASIGQFASYEQYF,TGCAGTGCTAGTATCGGACAGTTCGCCTCCTACGAGCAGTACTTC
TRBV6-4,TRBJ1-5,few,NA,CASRSRYGRENQPQHF,TGTGCCAGCAGGAGTCGGTATGGCAGGGAGAATCAGCCCCAGCATTTT
TRBV24-1,TRBJ1-2,medium-sized,NA,CATSDSRGIYGYTF,TGTGCCACCAGTGATTCACGGGGAATCTATGGCTACACCTTC
TRBV28,TRBJ2-7,few,TRBD1,CASLGTGEKQYF,TGTGCCAGCCTGGGGACAGGGGAAAAGCAGTACTTC
TRBV11-1,TRBJ1-6,NA,NA,CASSWGAGNSPLHF,TGTGCCAGCAGCTGGGGGGCAGGGAATTCACCCCTCCACTTT
TRBV2,TRBJ1-1,few,TRBD1,CASSETRTGNTEAFF,TGTGCCAGCAGCGAAACCCGGACAGGGAACACTGAAGCTTTCTTT
TRBV20-1,TRBJ1-3,few,NA,CSAKPIGSSGNTIYF,TGCAGTGCTAAACCTATCGGTAGCTCTGGAAACACCATATATTTT
TRBV11-3,TRBJ2-5,few,NA,CASSLGRGTKTQYF,TGTGCCAGCAGCTTAGGGCGGGGCACAAAGACCCAGTACTTC
TRBV27,TRBJ2-5,few,TRBD2,CASSRAGTSGQETQYF,TGTGCCAGCAGTCGCGCCGGGACTAGCGGCCAAGAGACCCAGTACTTC
TRBV27,TRBJ2-5,few,NA,CASRSSGAGQETQYF,TGTGCCAGCCGGTCGTCGGGGGCAGGGCAAGAGACCCAGTACTTC
TRBV6-2/TRBV6-3,TRBJ1-2,few,NA,CASSLGINYGYTF,TGTGCCAGCAGTCTCGGGATTAACTATGGCTACACCTTC
TRBV11-1,TRBJ2-1,NA,NA,CASSPSSYYNEQFF,TGTGCCAGCAGCCCTTCTAGCTATTACAATGAGCAGTTCTTC
TRBV29-1,TRBJ2-2,few,NA,CSVGTNTGELFF,TGCAGCGTTGGTACGAACACCGGGGAGCTGTTTTTT
TRBV7-6,TRBJ2-1,once,TRBD2,CASSLGPGLAVGGQFF,TGTGCCAGCAGCTTAGGACCGGGACTAGCAGTCGGGGGGCAGTTCTTC
TRBV6-5,TRBJ1-1,NA,NA,CASSYSWGNTEAFF,TGTGCCAGCAGTTACTCTTGGGGGAACACTGAAGCTTTCTTT
TRBV2,TRBJ1-2,few,TRBD1,CASSEDRGSYYGYTF,TGTGCCAGCAGTGAAGACAGGGGAAGCTACTATGGCTACACCTTC